Each of the 10 T cell receptor beta chains below was sequenced from the same sample in a study of identical twins. A single record per CDR3 protein comes from TCRdb applying MiXCR to the 5' RACE reads. The sample has 1.5 million to 2 million distinct CDR3 sequences, more than 30% seen once. Sequenced input: cord blood. Every receptor here comes from a newborn girl in good health.

The chain employs TRBV20-1 and TRBJ2-7; D is perhaps TRBD2 (6 bases). Germline assignment: CDR1 DFQATT and CDR2 SNEGSKA (reference sequence). Trimming cost V 5 bases and J 4 bases, with 21 bases left between them. CDR3 length: 15 residues. CDR3 nucleotide sequence: TGCAGTGCTCCTGCCGGGGGTAGCGTGAAGTACGAGCAGTACTTC. Translated: CSAPAGGSVKYEQYF.

This clonotype has more than one count but fewer than ten. V is TRBV6-5 and J is TRBJ2-7; D may correspond to TRBD1 or TRBD2 (5 bases each). Germline-derived CDR1 and CDR2 are MNHEY and SVGAGI. The CDR3 is 14 amino acids. Between the trimmed V and J ends, which lost 2 bases and 5 bases, there was a span of 13 bases. DNA for the CDR3: TGTGCCAGCAGTTACGAGGGGCCTCGACACGAGCAGTACTTC. This encodes CASSYEGPRHEQYF.

The genes are TRBV18 and TRBJ2-1; 7 nucleotides align to TRBD2. The CDR3 is 14 residues long. Germline CDR1 is KGHSH and CDR2 is LQKENI. After removal of 2 bases from V and 5 bases from J, the junction contained 3 bases not matched to a gene. The CDR3 spells CASSPGRGDNEQFF. The DNA of the CDR3 is TGTGCCAGCTCACCAGGGAGGGGAGACAATGAGCAGTTCTTC.

The chain is built from TRBV5-1 and TRBJ1-2; TRBD1 might be the D (5 bases). The CDR3 sequence is 14 residues long. CDR1 and CDR2 from the germline V gene are SGHRS and YFSETQ. Trimming stripped 4 bases from V and 8 bases from J, with 18 bases between. The CDR3, as DNA: TGCGCCAGCAGCATCCTTCGACGGGGGAACGGCTACACCTTC. Residues: CASSILRRGNGYTF. Full variable domain (rest looked up from reference TRBV5-1 and TRBJ1-2): KAGVTQTPRYLIKTRGQQVTLSCSPISGHRSVSWYQQTPGQGLQFLFEYFSETQRNKGNFPGRFSGRQFSNSRSEMNVSTLELGDSALYLCASSILRRGNGYTFGSGTRLTVV.

V usage is TRBV6-1 and J usage is TRBJ2-5; 13 bases align to TRBD2. V trimming: 5 bases; J trimming: 1 base; junction bases outside the gene matches: 10. The CDR3 spans 18 residues. The germline gives CDR1 MNHNS, CDR2 SASEGT. The CDR3 nucleotides read TGTGCCAGCAGTCTGGGACTAGCGGGAATCCACCCCCAAGAGACCCAGTACTTC. Translating gives CASSLGLAGIHPQETQYF.

V is TRBV7-9 and J is TRBJ2-4; the D gene is possibly TRBD2 (6 bases). The J call is doubtful: the DNA matches TRBJ2-5 better. The CDR3 totals 14 residues. In germline, CDR1 is SEHNR, CDR2 FQNEAQ (reference sequence). DNA for the CDR3: TGTGCCAGCAGCTTTCGGACTAAAGGGGAGACCCAGTACTTC. This gives the protein CASSFRTKGETQYF.

The rearrangement uses TRBV6-5 and TRBJ2-7; D might be TRBD2 (5 bases). With 0 bases removed from V and 0 bases from J, the gap between germline ends came to 12 bases. The CDR3 totals 16 residues. The germline V gene encodes CDR1 MNHEY and CDR2 SVGAGI. CDR3: CASSYSPSGISYEQYF. DNA for the CDR3: TGTGCCAGCAGTTACTCGCCATCGGGGATCTCCTACGAGCAGTACTTC.

This clonotype has only a few counts. V usage is TRBV27 and J usage is TRBJ2-3; perhaps D is TRBD1 or TRBD2 (5 bases each). There are 15 residues in the CDR3. Germline CDR1 reads MNHEY; CDR2 reads SMNVEV (reference sequence). The V and J ends lost 3 bases and 5 bases respectively, with 15 bases between them. This CDR3 reads CASSLRGDLGDTQYF. As DNA, the CDR3 is TGTGCCAGCAGTTTGCGAGGGGATCTGGGAGATACGCAGTATTTT.

The gene calls are TRBV12-5 and TRBJ2-1, with a tentative D call TRBD1 (6 bases). Germline V gives CDR1 LGHNT, CDR2 FRNRAP. Trimming removed 6 bases from V and 5 bases from J, with 11 bases in between. The CDR3 has 13 amino acids. CDR3: CASGVTGNNEQFF. The CDR3 DNA sequence: TGTGCTAGTGGCGTAACAGGGAACAATGAGCAGTTCTTC.

There are a few counts of this clonotype. This chain connects TRBV5-6 to TRBJ1-2; D gene uncertain. The V gene lost 2 bases and the J gene lost 6 bases, with 17 bases spanning the gap. Germline V gene data show CDR1 as SGHDT and CDR2 as YYEEEE. The CDR3 totals 15 residues. This CDR3 reads CASSFLSATPNGYTF. The CDR3 DNA is TGTGCCAGCAGCTTTTTGAGCGCCACTCCAAATGGCTACACCTTC.